A single sample gave rise to the 27 T cell receptor beta chains below, sequenced in a study of shared clonotypes between healthy human individuals. Sequencing was performed with immunoSEQ multiplex PCR; in TCRdb, only in-frame clones are kept and a portion is missing. The table has some 360,000 clones, over 70% seen once; the top ten hold about 9.4%. Sequencing input: memory CD4+ T cells sorted from blood. As to subset: CD45RA-negative fraction. The receptor source for this set is a young man in good health.

The V call is TRBV29-1, the J call TRBJ1-2; 10 nucleotides match TRBD1. This CDR3 spans 14 amino acids. From germline, CDR1 is SQVTM and CDR2 ANQGSEA. The ends lost 2 bases at V and 4 bases at J; junction bases unmatched: 4. The CDR3 DNA follows: TGCAGCGTTGAAAGCGGGACAGGGGCCTATGGCTACACCTTC. Amino acids: CSVESGTGAYGYTF.

This clone was picked up many times. J is TRBJ2-7 and V is TRBV10-3, with 11 bases identical to TRBD2. V was pared by 5 bases and J by 2 bases, with 14 bases of the junction left unmatched. The V gene's germline CDR1 is ENHRY and CDR2 SYGVKD. The CDR3 is made up of 18 amino acids. The CDR3 loop reads CAISPGTSGTPTTYEQYF. Written as DNA, the CDR3 is TGTGCCATCAGTCCGGGGACTAGCGGAACTCCGACTACCTACGAGCAGTACTTC.

This sequence joins TRBV2 and TRBJ1-3, with TRBD1 matching over 9 bases. This CDR3 contains 14 residues. The germline V gene encodes CDR1 SNHLY and CDR2 FYNNEI. The V gene end was trimmed by 10 bases and the J gene end by 3 bases; junction bases not matched to a gene: 7. The DNA of the CDR3 is TGTGCCACCTCCGGGGACAGGGATGGAAACACCATATATTTT. It encodes CATSGDRDGNTIYF.

This chain uses TRBV18 with TRBJ2-5; no firm D call. V lost 2 bases and J lost 5, with 9 bases in between. From germline, CDR1 is KGHSH and CDR2 LQKENI. The CDR3 is 13 residues long. As DNA, the CDR3 is TGTGCCAGCTCACCAGGAACCGCCGAGACCCAGTACTTC. Encoded protein: CASSPGTAETQYF.

The V gene is TRBV5-6, the J gene TRBJ2-1, with 8 bases matching TRBD1. V trimming: 4 bases; J trimming: 3 bases; junction bases outside the gene matches: 6. CDR3 length: 15 residues. CDR1 and CDR2 (germline): SGHDT, YYEEEE. This CDR3 is CASSVTGANYNEQFF. For the CDR3, the DNA is TGTGCCAGCAGCGTGACAGGGGCAAACTACAATGAGCAGTTCTTC. The variable domain in full, completed from reference TRBV5-6 and TRBJ2-1, reads DAGVTQSPTHLIKTRGQQVTLRCSPKSGHDTVSWYQQALGQGPQFIFQYYEEEERQRGNFPDRFSGHQFPNYSSELNVNALLLGDSALYLCASSVTGANYNEQFFGPGTRLTVL.

Only one count was recorded for this clone. The rearrangement links TRBV14 to TRBJ2-7; D gene uncertain. CDR3 length equals 14 residues. CDR1 SGHDN and CDR2 FVKESK come from the germline V gene. V was trimmed by 4 bases and J by 0 bases, leaving 10 bases between them. CDR3 amino acids: CASSPSFSSYEQYF. In DNA, the CDR3 is TGTGCCAGCAGCCCGTCCTTTAGCTCCTACGAGCAGTACTTC.

The chain is built from TRBV11-2 and TRBJ2-1; TRBD1 matches at 8 bases. The V and J ends lost 3 bases and 15 bases, in that order; junction bases with no gene match: 10. In germline, CDR1 is SGHAT, CDR2 FQNNGV. This CDR3 has 13 residues. As DNA, the CDR3 is TGTGCCAGCAGCTTTGGGCCCGACAGGGGTCCGTTCTTC. This translates into CASSFGPDRGPFF.

V is TRBV9 and J is TRBJ2-1, with 9 bases fitting TRBD1. Trimming took 4 bases from V and 2 from J; bases not matched to a gene: 13. Germline assignment: CDR1 SGDLS and CDR2 YYNGEE. There are 18 residues in the CDR3. The CDR3 sequence: CASSTRDREPLTYNEQFF. The CDR3 coding sequence is TGTGCCAGCAGCACCAGGGACAGGGAACCCCTTACCTACAATGAGCAGTTCTTC.

In DNA form, the CDR3 reads TGTGCCAGCAGCCCGACAGCCTCTAGCACAGATACGCAGTATTTT. Protein product: CASSPTASSTDTQYF. V gene TRBV11-2 combines with J gene TRBJ2-3; tentative D call: TRBD1 (5 bases). The germline V and J ends were trimmed by 5 bases and 0 bases, with 12 bases remaining between them. There are 15 residues in the CDR3. CDR1 is SGHAT and CDR2 is FQNNGV in the germline V gene.

This clone occurred a few times. V gene TRBV11-3 combines with J gene TRBJ2-1; tentative D call: TRBD2 (5 bases). Germline CDR1 and CDR2: SGHNT and YENEEA. The CDR3 extends over 14 amino acids. Between the trimmed V and J ends, which lost 0 bases and 4 bases, there was a span of 7 bases. The CDR3 loop reads CASSLDPGYNEQFF. The CDR3 DNA sequence: TGTGCCAGCAGCTTAGATCCGGGGTACAATGAGCAGTTCTTC.

V and J are TRBV28 and TRBJ2-7; D possibly matches TRBD1 or TRBD2 (5 bases each). Germline CDR1 and CDR2: MDHEN and SYDVKM. The CDR3 contains 15 residues. Trimming cost V 6 bases and J 2 bases, with 17 bases left between them. The CDR3 DNA reads as TGTGCCAGCAGGGACGCCGGGACGGCGACCTACGAGCAGTACTTC. Protein: CASRDAGTATYEQYF.

The chain couples TRBV6-6 to TRBJ1-5; no definite D call. Germline V CDR1 and CDR2: MNHNY, SVGAGI (reference sequence). CDR3 size: 14 residues. The V gene lost 6 bases and the J gene lost 0 bases, with 9 bases spanning the gap. CDR3 sequence reads: CASSEDLSNQPQHF. CDR3 nucleotides: TGTGCCAGCAGCGAGGACCTTAGCAATCAGCCCCAGCATTTT.

This chain joins TRBV4-1 and TRBJ2-1, with 11 bases identical to TRBD2. CDR1 and CDR2 (germline): MGHRA, YSYEKL. The CDR3 is made up of 18 amino acids. After removal of 0 bases from V and 7 bases from J, the junction contained 11 bases not matched to a gene. CDR3 loop: CASSQDRLVAGGPNEQFF. CDR3 DNA: TGCGCCAGCAGCCAAGATAGGTTAGTAGCGGGAGGGCCTAATGAGCAGTTCTTC.

The V and J genes are TRBV27 and TRBJ2-7; D not certain. V was trimmed by 3 bases and J by 0 bases, leaving 12 bases between them. This CDR3 contains 15 residues. The germline V gene encodes CDR1 MNHEY and CDR2 SMNVEV (reference sequence). The CDR3 region is CASSFNIVGSYEQYF. The DNA of the CDR3 is TGTGCCAGCAGTTTTAATATAGTGGGCTCCTACGAGCAGTACTTC.

As DNA, the CDR3 is TGTGCCAGCAGGGGACAGGGCTACGAGCAGTACTTC. Translated, it gives CASRGQGYEQYF. This sequence joins TRBV28 and TRBJ2-7; 9 nucleotides align to TRBD1. CDR3 size: 12 residues. From germline, CDR1 is MDHEN and CDR2 SYDVKM. With V trimmed by 6 bases and J by 3 bases, 0 bases remained unmatched.

Regarding this clone: Other DNA variants within this sample encode the same CDR3. J is TRBJ2-7 and V is TRBV5-1; D may be TRBD2 (6 bases). The germline CDR1 and CDR2 sequences are SGHRS and YFSETQ. Trimming cost V 0 bases and J 0 bases, with 7 bases left between them. The CDR3 is 14 amino acids. The CDR3 loop reads CASSLAGDSYEQYF. The CDR3 nucleotides are TGCGCCAGCAGCTTGGCGGGGGACTCCTACGAGCAGTACTTC.

The gene calls are TRBV7-7 and TRBJ2-1; tentative D call: TRBD2 (5 bases). Germline V gene data show CDR1 as SSHAT and CDR2 as FNYEAQ (reference sequence). V lost 3 bases, J lost 3 bases, and 18 bases lay in between. The length of the CDR3 is 17 residues. The CDR3 DNA is TGTGCCAGCAGCTTGGACTCCAAACGGAATGACTACAATGAGCAGTTCTTC. This gives the protein CASSLDSKRNDYNEQFF. The full variable domain, its missing parts supplied by reference TRBV7-7 and TRBJ2-1, is GAGVSQSPRYKVTKRGQDVTLRCDPISSHATLYWYQQALGQGPEFLTYFNYEAQPDKSGLPSDRFSAERPEGSISTLTIQRTEQRDSAMYRCASSLDSKRNDYNEQFFGPGTRLTVL.

The chain joins TRBV5-8 to TRBJ2-5, with 9 bases fitting TRBD1. The CDR3 is 15 amino acids. J was trimmed by 3 bases and V by 4 bases; bases with no gene match: 7. Germline CDR1 reads SGHTS; CDR2 reads YDEGEE. The CDR3, as DNA: TGTGCCAGCAGCCCCGGGACAGGGTCCAAAGAGACCCAGTACTTC. It specifies CASSPGTGSKETQYF.

The V and J genes are TRBV28 and TRBJ2-1; 8 positions agree with TRBD2. V shed 1 base, J shed 7 bases, and the junction held 3 bases outside the gene matches. The germline gives CDR1 MDHEN, CDR2 SYDVKM. This CDR3 has 14 amino acids. CDR3 residues: CASSLLAGLNEQFF. As DNA, the CDR3 is TGTGCCAGCAGTTTATTAGCGGGATTAAATGAGCAGTTCTTC.

Here the CDR3 DNA reads TGTGCCAGCAGTTACATAACCCAGGGATCTGGCTACACCTTC. It translates to CASSYITQGSGYTF. The chain has TRBV6-6 and TRBJ1-2; TRBD1 might be the D (5 bases). The V gene's germline CDR1 is MNHNY and CDR2 SVGAGI (reference sequence). The CDR3 runs to 14 residues. V lost 2 bases and J lost 7, with 14 bases in between.

The V gene is TRBV6-4, the J gene TRBJ2-5; no clear D. Germline CDR1 reads MRHNA; CDR2 reads SNTAGT. V lost 3 bases to trimming and J lost 7 bases, with 12 bases between them. This CDR3 is built from 13 residues. CDR3 nucleotide sequence: TGTGCCAGCAGTGAAGAGCATAGGAGGACCCAGTACTTC. Protein sequence: CASSEEHRRTQYF.

This rearrangement joins TRBV18 to TRBJ1-1, with 7 positions matching TRBD1. The CDR3 covers 14 residues. Germline V gene sequence: CDR1 KGHSH, CDR2 LQKENI. V was clipped by 4 bases and J by 6 bases; unmatched bases: 8. The CDR3 reads CASSQTGESAEAFF. The CDR3 nucleotides are TGTGCCAGCTCACAAACAGGGGAAAGCGCTGAAGCTTTCTTT. Full variable domain (rest looked up from reference TRBV18 and TRBJ1-1): NAGVMQNPRHLVRRRGQEARLRCSPMKGHSHVYWYRQLPEEGLKFMVYLQKENIIDESGMPKERFSAEFPKEGPSILRIQQVVRGDSAAYFCASSQTGESAEAFFGQGTRLTVV.

The chain joins TRBV5-8 to TRBJ1-3; D ambiguous. CDR3 length equals 14 residues. Trimming left V 0 bases short and J 2 bases short, with 6 bases between. The germline gives CDR1 SGHTS, CDR2 YDEGEE. CDR3 DNA sequence: TGTGCCAGCAGCTTGGAATCGACTGGAAACACCATATATTTT. This translates into CASSLESTGNTIYF.

The CDR3, as DNA: TGTGCCAGCGGAGCGAGGACCGAAAACACCGGGGAGCTGTTTTTT. This sequence encodes CASGARTENTGELFF. V gene TRBV9 combines with J gene TRBJ2-2; D is ambiguous. The CDR3 is 15 amino acids. V gave up 7 bases and J gave up 2 bases, with 15 bases separating them. Germline V lookup: CDR1 SGDLS, CDR2 YYNGEE.

The chain combines TRBV7-9 with TRBJ2-1; D is tentatively TRBD1 or TRBD2 (5 bases each). This CDR3 has 14 amino acids. Germline loops: CDR1 SEHNR, CDR2 FQNEAQ (reference sequence). Trimming removed 8 bases at V and 4 bases at J, with 15 bases between. The CDR3: CASPGWESYNEQFF. CDR3 sequence (DNA): TGTGCCAGCCCAGGGTGGGAGTCATACAATGAGCAGTTCTTC.

V usage is TRBV28 and J usage is TRBJ2-5, with 7 positions matching TRBD2. Germline-derived CDR1 and CDR2 are MDHEN and SYDVKM. This CDR3 is built from 14 residues. J was trimmed by 5 bases and V by 3 bases; bases with no gene match: 6. In DNA form, the CDR3 reads TGTGCCAGCAGTTTTTGGGGAGGGGACGAGACCCAGTACTTC. Protein: CASSFWGGDETQYF.

A few counts support this clone. The chain is built from TRBV27 and TRBJ2-3, with a possible D match to TRBD1 (5 bases). V was clipped by 1 base and J by 7 bases, with 18 bases between them. The CDR3 sequence is 16 residues long. Germline loops: CDR1 MNHEY, CDR2 SMNVEV (reference sequence). CDR3 nucleotides: TGTGCCAGCAGTTTATACTCAGGGCTCCCGGTGAATACGCAGTATTTT. This codes for CASSLYSGLPVNTQYF.